This T cell receptor (beta chain) derives from a study of CD8+ T cells in alopecia areata. The wider study: Affected scalp percentage gauged treated patients' severity. Findings and limits, study-wide: Significant decreases in scalp clonality and expanded CD8+ clones followed tofacitinib treatment. A great number of expanded lesional clones endured in scalp and blood during tofacitinib. Alphabeta T cells residing in normal skin are also sequenced in scalp samples.

Extracted RNA was reverse transcribed into cDNA, the sequencing template. Sequenced by immunoSEQ multiplex PCR; TCRdb stores in-frame clones only, minus some. This table has 150,000 to 200,000 clones, under 80% appearing once. On this clone: The antigen remains unidentified.

The length of the CDR3 is 14 residues. Germline V gene lookup returns CDR1 SQVTM and CDR2 ANQGSEA. Treatment described: oral pan-JAK inhibitor, 5-10 mg twice daily. V gene TRBV29-1 combines with J gene TRBJ2-5; 7 nucleotides line up with TRBD1. The DNA matches TRBJ2-7 better at its end, which makes the J call doubtful. Sample: CD4+ T cells sorted from blood, taken around week 50, from a patient treated with tofacitinib. The TCR originated in a human donor with alopecia areata. The CDR3 reads CSVRGRDSSYEQYF. In nucleotides, the CDR3 is TGCAGCGTGAGGGGCCGGGACAGCTCCTACGAGCAGTACTTC.